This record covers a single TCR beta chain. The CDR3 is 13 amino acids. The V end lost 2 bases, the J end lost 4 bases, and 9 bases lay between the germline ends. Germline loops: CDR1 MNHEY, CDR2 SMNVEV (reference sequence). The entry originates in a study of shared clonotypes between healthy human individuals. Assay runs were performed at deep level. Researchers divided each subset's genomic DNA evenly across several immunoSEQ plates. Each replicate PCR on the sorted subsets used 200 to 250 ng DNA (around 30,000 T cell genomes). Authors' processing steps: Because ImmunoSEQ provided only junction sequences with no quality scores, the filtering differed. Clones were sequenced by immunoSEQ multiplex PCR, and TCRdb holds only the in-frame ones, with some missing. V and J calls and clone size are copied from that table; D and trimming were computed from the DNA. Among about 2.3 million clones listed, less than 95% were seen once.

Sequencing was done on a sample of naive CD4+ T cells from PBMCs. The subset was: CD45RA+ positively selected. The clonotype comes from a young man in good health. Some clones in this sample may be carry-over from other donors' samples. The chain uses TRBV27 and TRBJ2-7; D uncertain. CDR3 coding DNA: TGTGCCAGCAGTTTAAACCCTCTATACGAGCAGTACTTC. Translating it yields CASSLNPLYEQYF.